The T cell receptor beta chain described here comes from a study of OX40 agonist ivuxolimab in advanced cancers. Regarding this clone: One end of the junction is discordant with germline, which a read error may explain.

Measured with immunoSEQ multiplex PCR; TCRdb has only the in-frame clones, and not every one. The data contain nearly 85,000 clones, about 86% of them singletons. This CDR3 region has 13 residues. Germline assignment: CDR1 SGHAT and CDR2 FQNNGV. The V call is TRBV11-2, the J call TRBJ2-1; D may be TRBD1 or TRBD2 (6 bases each). This clonotype was sampled from an adult with an advanced solid tumor such as melanoma, head and neck, liver or kidney cancer. Source: CD4+ or CD8+ T cells sorted from blood, taken in a trial of the OX40 agonist ivuxolimab. The CDR3 bases are TGTGCCAGCAGCCGCGGGATTACGGGGGCCTTGATCTTC. Its protein product is CASSRGITGALIF.